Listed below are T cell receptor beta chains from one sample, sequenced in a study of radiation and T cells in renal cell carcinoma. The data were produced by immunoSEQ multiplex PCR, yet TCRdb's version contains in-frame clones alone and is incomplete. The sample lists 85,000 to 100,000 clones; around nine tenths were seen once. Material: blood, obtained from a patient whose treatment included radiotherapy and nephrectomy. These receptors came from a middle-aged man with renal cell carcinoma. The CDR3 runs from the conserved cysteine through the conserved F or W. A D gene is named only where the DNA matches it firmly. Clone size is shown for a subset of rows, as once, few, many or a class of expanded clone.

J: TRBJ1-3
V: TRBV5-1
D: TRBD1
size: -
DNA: TGCGCCAGCAGCTTGGCCTGGACAGGGGTAGCTGGAAACACCATATATTTT
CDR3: CASSLAWTGVAGNTIYF

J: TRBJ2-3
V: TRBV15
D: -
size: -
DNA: TGTGCCACCAGCAGAGACCAGCGCGGGGATACGCAGTATTTT
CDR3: CATSRDQRGDTQYF

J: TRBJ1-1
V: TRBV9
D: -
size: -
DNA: TGTGCCAGCAGCGTAGACCAGGGAAATGCAAACACTGAAGCTTTCTTT
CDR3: CASSVDQGNANTEAFF

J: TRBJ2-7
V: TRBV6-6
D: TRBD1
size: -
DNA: TGTGCCAGCGGGGGACAGGGGACCTACGAGCAGTACTTC
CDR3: CASGGQGTYEQYF

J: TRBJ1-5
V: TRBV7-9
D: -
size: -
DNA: TGTGCCAGCAGCTTAGGTAGTGGCGGCCGGATGGATCAGCCCCAGCATTTT
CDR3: CASSLGSGGRMDQPQHF

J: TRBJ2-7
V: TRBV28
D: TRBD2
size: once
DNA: TGTGCCAGCGGATTAACTAGCGGGACTTTCTACGAGCAGTACTTC
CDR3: CASGLTSGTFYEQYF

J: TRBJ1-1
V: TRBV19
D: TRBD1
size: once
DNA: TGTGCCAGTCGACAGGGATGGACTGAAGCTTTCTTT
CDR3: CASRQGWTEAFF

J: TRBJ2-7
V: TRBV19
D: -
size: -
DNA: TGTGCCAGTAGTATGACCGGGCTTTCAGTAGAGCAGTACTTC
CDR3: CASSMTGLSVEQYF

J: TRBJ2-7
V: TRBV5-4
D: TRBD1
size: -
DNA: TGTGCCAGCAGCTCGCCAGACAGGGTGTTAGACTCCTACGAGCAGTACTTC
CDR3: CASSSPDRVLDSYEQYF

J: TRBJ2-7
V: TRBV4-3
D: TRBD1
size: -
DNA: TGCGCCAGCAGCCATTTCCAGGGGGACGAGCAGTACTTC
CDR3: CASSHFQGDEQYF

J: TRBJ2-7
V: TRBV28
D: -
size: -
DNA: TGTGCCAGCAGTTTACAAGCGGCGGACTACGAGCAGTACTTC
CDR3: CASSLQAADYEQYF

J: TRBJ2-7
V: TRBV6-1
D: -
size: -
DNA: TGTGCCAGCTCGTTTACGGAGGAGCAGTACTTC
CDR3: CASSFTEEQYF

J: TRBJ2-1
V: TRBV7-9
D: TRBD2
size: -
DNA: TGTGCCAGCAGCTTAACCGGGACTAGTTTTGGGCAGTTCTTC
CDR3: CASSLTGTSFGQFF

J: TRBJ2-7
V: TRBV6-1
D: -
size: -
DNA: TGTGCCAGCAGTGCGGGCAGGGAAAGGATTTGGGGTTCCTACGAGCAGTACTTC
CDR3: CASSAGRERIWGSYEQYF

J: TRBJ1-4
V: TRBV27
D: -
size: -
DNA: TGTGCCAGCAGTTTTGGAGGGGAAAATGAAAAACTGTTTTTT
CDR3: CASSFGGENEKLFF

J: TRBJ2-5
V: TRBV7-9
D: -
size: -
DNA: TGTGCCAGCAGCGGCCCGGACCGCGTTTTGCAGTACTTC
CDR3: CASSGPDRVLQYF

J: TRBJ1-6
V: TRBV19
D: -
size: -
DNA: TGTGCCAGTAGTATTGGGGGATTAAATTCACCCCTCCACTTT
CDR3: CASSIGGLNSPLHF

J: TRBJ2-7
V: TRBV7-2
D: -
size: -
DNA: TGTGCCAGCAGCTTAGTAATGAGCTCCTACGAGCAGTACTTC
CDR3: CASSLVMSSYEQYF

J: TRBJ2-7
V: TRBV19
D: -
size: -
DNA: TGTGCCAGCAGAAGTTCAAACTCGGTGGTATACGAGCAGTACTTC
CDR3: CASRSSNSVVYEQYF

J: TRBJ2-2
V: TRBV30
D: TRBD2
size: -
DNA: TGTGCCTCCTTAGCGGGAGATAGGGCCGGGGAGCTGTTTTTT
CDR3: CASLAGDRAGELFF

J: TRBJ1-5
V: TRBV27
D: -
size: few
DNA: TGTGCCAGCAGTAGTCCAGGCAATCAGCCCCAGCATTTT
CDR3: CASSSPGNQPQHF

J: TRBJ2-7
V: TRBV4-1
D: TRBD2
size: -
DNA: TGCGCCAGCAGCCAAGCGGAGCGGGGGACCTTCGGTGAGCAGTACTTC
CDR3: CASSQAERGTFGEQYF

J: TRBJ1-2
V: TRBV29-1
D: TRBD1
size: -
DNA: TGCAGCGTGTCGGTAGGGGGCGGGGGCTACACCTTC
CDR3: CSVSVGGGGYTF

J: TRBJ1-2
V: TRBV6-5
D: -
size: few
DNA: TGTGCCAGCAGTGAAGACATTGAATATGGCTACACCTTC
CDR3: CASSEDIEYGYTF

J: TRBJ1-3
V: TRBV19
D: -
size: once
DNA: TGTGCCAGTAGTATGTCTCGAGGATCCGGAAACACCATATATTTT
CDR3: CASSMSRGSGNTIYF

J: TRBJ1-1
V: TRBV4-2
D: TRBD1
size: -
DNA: TGTGCCAGCAGCCGAACAGGGGGCGGCGGAGCTTTCTTT
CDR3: CASSRTGGGGAFF

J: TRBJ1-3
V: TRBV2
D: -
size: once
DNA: TGTGCCAGCAGTGCTTTGGGGGCAGTTGGAAACACCATATATTTT
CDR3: CASSALGAVGNTIYF

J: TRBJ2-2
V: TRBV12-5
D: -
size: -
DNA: TGTGCTAGTGGCCCGCAGGGGGGCACCGGGGAGCTGTTTTTT
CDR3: CASGPQGGTGELFF

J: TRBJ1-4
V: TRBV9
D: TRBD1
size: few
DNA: TGTGCCAGCAGCCCCAGACAGGGCTCTAATGAAAAACTGTTTTTT
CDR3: CASSPRQGSNEKLFF